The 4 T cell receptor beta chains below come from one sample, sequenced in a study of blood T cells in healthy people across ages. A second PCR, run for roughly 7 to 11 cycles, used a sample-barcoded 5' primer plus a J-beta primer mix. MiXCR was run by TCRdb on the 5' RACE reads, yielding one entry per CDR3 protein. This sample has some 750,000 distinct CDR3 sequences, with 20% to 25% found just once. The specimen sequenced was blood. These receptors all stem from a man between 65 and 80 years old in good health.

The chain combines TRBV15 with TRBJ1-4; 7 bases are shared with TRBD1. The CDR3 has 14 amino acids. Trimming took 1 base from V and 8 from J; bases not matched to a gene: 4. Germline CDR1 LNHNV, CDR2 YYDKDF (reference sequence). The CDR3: CATSRGQGTEKLFF. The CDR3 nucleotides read TGTGCCACCAGCAGAGGACAGGGAACCGAAAAACTGTTTTTT.

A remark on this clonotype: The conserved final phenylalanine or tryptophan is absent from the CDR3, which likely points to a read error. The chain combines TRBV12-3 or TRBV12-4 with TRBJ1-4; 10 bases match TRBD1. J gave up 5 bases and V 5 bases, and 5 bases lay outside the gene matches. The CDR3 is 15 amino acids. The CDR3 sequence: CASSPTDRGNEKLFS. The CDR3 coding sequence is TGTGCCAGCAGTCCAACGGACAGGGGGAATGAAAAACTGTTTTCT.

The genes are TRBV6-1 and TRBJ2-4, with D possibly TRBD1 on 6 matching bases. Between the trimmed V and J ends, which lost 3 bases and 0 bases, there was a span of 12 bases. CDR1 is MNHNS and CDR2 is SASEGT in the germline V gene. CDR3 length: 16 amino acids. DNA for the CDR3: TGTGCCAGCAGTGACCAGGGGAATCTAGCCAAAAACATTCAGTACTTC. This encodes CASSDQGNLAKNIQYF.

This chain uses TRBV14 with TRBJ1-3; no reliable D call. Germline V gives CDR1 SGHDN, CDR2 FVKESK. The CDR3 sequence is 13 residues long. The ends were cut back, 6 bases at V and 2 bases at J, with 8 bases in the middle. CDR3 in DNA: TGTGCCAGCAGGCGGGAGGCTGGAAACACCATATATTTT. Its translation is CASRREAGNTIYF.